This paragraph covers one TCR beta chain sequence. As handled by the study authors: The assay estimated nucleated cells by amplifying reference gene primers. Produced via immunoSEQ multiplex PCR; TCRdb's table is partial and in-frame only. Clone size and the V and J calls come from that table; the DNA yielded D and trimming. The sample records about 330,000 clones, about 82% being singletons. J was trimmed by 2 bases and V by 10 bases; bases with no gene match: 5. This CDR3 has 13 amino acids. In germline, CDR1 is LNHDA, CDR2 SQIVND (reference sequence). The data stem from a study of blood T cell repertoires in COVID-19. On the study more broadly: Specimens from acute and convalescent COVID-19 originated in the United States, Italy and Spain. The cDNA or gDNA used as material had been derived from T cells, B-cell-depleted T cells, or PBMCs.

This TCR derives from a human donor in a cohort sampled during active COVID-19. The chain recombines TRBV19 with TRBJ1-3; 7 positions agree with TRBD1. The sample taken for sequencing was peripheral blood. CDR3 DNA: TGTGCCACTCGACAGGGAGCTGGAAACACCATATATTTT. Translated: CATRQGAGNTIYF.